The entry below gives a single TCR beta chain sequence along with its context. The sample originates from a study of shared clonotypes between healthy human individuals. Study-wide context: CD4 naive and CD4 memory each took three plates per donor, while CD8 naive took two and CD8 memory one.

Measured with immunoSEQ multiplex PCR; TCRdb has only the in-frame clones, and not every one. In the table there are 1.6 million or so clones, approximately 96% of which are singletons. Naive CD45RA+ and memory CD45RA-negative subsets were split from CD4+ cells. The receptor was derived from a man aged 25-45 years in good health. Input material: naive CD4+ T cells sorted from blood. The sample's subset: CD45RA+ positively selected.

As DNA, the CDR3 is TGTGCCAGCAGCCCGGAAACTAGCGCTGGGGCCTACGAGCAGTACTTC. Protein sequence: CASSPETSAGAYEQYF. The chain combines TRBV5-4 with TRBJ2-7, with 7 bases that match TRBD2. The CDR3 runs to 16 residues. The J segment lost 2 bases and the V segment lost 4 bases, leaving 12 bases of the junction unmatched. Per the germline V gene, CDR1 is SGHNT and CDR2 is YYREEE (reference sequence). Together with reference TRBV5-4 and TRBJ2-7, the CDR3 gives the full variable domain: ETGVTQSPTHLIKTRGQQVTLRCSSQSGHNTVSWYQQALGQGPQFIFQYYREEENGRGNFPPRFSGLQFPNYSSELNVNALELDDSALYLCASSPETSAGAYEQYFGPGTRLTVT.